This T cell receptor (beta chain) was documented in a study of PD-L1 blockade in urothelial cancer. Study information: Dosed intravenously at 1,200 mg every 3 weeks, atezolizumab was initiated by patients at some point between 2014 and 2016. Analyses used blood from 3 weeks (second dose) and 6 weeks after treatment start.

J gave up 8 bases and V 2 bases, and 6 bases lay outside the gene matches. Germline V gives CDR1 MDHEN, CDR2 SYDVKM. This CDR3 is built from 14 residues. Study-level results: Below-median blood TCR clonality before treatment forecast better survival.

TCRdb keeps only in-frame clones here, not all; method: immunoSEQ multiplex PCR. The repertoire holds 42,000 or so clones, with 82% as singletons. Details on this clone: The antigen is unknown.

Regarding time point: peripheral blood 6 weeks after treatment start. Each patient contributed between 1 and 8 total time points of blood mononuclear cells, pretreatment and during treatment. The input for sequencing was PBMCs, taken around atezolizumab (anti-PD-L1) treatment. This TCR was sampled from a man between 60 and 75 years old with urothelial cancer. The J gene is TRBJ1-2, the V gene TRBV28; TRBD1 aligns across 9 bases. CDR3 DNA sequence: TGTGCCAGCAGTTTAGAACAGGGGGCGAGGGGCTACACCTTC. It encodes CASSLEQGARGYTF.